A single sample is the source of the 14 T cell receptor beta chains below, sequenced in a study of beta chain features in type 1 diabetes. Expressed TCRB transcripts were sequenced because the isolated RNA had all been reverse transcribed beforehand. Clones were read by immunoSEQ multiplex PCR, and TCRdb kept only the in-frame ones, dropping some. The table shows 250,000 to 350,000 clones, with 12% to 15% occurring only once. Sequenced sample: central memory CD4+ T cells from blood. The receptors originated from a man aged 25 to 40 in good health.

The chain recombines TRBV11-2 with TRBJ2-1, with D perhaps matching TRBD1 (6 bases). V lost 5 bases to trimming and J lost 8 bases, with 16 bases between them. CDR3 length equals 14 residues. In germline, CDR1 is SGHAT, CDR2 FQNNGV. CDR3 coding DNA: TGTGCCAGCAGCATCCAGGGGAGAAGAGATGAGCAGTTCTTC. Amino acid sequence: CASSIQGRRDEQFF. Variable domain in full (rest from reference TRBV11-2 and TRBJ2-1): EAGVAQSPRYKIIEKRQSVAFWCNPISGHATLYWYQQILGQGPKLLIQFQNNGVVDDSQLPKDRFSAERLKGVDSTLKIQPAKLEDSAVYLCASSIQGRRDEQFFGPGTRLTVL.

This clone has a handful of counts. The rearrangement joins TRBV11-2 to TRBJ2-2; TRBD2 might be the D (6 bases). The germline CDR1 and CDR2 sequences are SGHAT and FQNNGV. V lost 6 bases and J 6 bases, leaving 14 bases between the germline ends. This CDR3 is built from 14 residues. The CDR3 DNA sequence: TGTGCCAGCAGTCATCGACTAGATTCCGGGGAGCTGTTTTTT. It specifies CASSHRLDSGELFF.

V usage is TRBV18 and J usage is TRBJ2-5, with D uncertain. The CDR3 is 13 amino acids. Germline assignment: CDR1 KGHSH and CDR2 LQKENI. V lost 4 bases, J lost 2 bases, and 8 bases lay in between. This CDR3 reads CASSQNGQETQYF. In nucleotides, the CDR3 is TGTGCCAGCTCACAGAACGGACAAGAGACCCAGTACTTC.

CDR3 coding DNA: TGTGCCAGCAGCCCCGGGACTACGGGGGGTGAGCAGTTCTTC. Its translation: CASSPGTTGGEQFF. The chain employs TRBV7-6 and TRBJ2-1; 7 nucleotides match TRBD2. Germline CDR1 is SGHVS and CDR2 is FNYEAQ. Trimming took 5 bases from V and 9 from J; bases not matched to a gene: 10. The CDR3 is made up of 14 amino acids.

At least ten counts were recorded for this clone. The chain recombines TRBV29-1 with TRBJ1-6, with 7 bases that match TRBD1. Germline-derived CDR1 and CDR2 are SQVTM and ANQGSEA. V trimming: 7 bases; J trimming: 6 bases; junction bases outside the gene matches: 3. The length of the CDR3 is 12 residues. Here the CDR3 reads CSARQGNSPLHF. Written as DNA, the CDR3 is TGCAGCGCCCGACAGGGTAATTCACCCCTCCACTTT.

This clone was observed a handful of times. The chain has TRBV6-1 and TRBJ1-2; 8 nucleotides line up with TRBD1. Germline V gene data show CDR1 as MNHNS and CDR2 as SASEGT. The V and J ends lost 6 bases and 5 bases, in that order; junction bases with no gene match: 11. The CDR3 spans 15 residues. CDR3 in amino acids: CASSHPDREAYGYTF. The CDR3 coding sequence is TGTGCCAGCAGCCACCCGGACAGGGAGGCATATGGCTACACCTTC.

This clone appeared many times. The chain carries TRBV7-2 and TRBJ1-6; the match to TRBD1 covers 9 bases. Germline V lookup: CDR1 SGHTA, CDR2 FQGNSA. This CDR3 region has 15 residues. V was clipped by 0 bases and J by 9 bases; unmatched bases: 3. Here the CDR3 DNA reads TGTGCCAGCAGCTTAGCAGGGACAGGGACTTCACCCCTCCACTTT. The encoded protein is CASSLAGTGTSPLHF. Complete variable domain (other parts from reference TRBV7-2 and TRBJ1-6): GAGVSQSPSNKVTEKGKDVELRCDPISGHTALYWYRQSLGQGLEFLIYFQGNSAPDKSGLPSDRFSAERTGGSVSTLTIQRTQQEDSAVYLCASSLAGTGTSPLHFGNGTRLTVT.

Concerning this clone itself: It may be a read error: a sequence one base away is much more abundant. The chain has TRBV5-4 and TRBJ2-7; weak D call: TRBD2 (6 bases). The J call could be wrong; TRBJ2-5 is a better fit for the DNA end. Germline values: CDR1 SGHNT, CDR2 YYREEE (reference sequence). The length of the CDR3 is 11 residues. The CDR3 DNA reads TGTGCCAGCAGCGGGGGGGAGACCCAGTACTTC. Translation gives CASSGGETQYF.

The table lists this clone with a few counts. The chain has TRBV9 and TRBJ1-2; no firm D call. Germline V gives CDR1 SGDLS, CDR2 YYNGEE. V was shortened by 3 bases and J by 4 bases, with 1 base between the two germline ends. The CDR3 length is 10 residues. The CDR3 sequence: CASSGYGYTF. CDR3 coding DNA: TGTGCCAGCAGCGGCTATGGCTACACCTTC.

CDR3 sequence (DNA): TGTGCCAGCAGCCTGAACAATGAGCAGTTCTTC. Protein product: CASSLNNEQFF. The J gene is TRBJ2-1, the V gene TRBV7-2; unclear D gene. The V end lost 5 bases, the J end lost 5 bases, and 4 bases lay between the germline ends. Germline V gives CDR1 SGHTA, CDR2 FQGNSA. CDR3 size: 11 residues. The full variable domain, its missing parts supplied by reference TRBV7-2 and TRBJ2-1, is GAGVSQSPSNKVTEKGKDVELRCDPISGHTALYWYRQSLGQGLEFLIYFQGNSAPDKSGLPSDRFSAERTGGSVSTLTIQRTQQEDSAVYLCASSLNNEQFFGPGTRLTVL.

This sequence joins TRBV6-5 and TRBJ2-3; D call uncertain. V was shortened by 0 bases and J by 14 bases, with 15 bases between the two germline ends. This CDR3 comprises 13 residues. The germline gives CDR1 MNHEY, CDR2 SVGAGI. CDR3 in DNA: TGTGCCAGCAGTTACTCTGGTATTGGCCTTTGGTATTTT. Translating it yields CASSYSGIGLWYF.

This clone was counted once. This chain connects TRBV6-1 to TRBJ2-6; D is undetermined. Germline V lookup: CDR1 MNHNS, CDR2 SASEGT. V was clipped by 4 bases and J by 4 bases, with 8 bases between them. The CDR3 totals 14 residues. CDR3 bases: TGTGCCAGCAGTGGGCACGGAGGGGCCAACGTCCTGACTTTC. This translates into CASSGHGGANVLTF.

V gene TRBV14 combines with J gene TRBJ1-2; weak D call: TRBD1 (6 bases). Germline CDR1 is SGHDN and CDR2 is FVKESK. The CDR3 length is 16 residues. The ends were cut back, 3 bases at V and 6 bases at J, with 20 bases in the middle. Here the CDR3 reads CASSHMDRMKGDGYTF. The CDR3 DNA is TGTGCCAGCAGCCACATGGACAGAATGAAGGGCGATGGCTACACCTTC.

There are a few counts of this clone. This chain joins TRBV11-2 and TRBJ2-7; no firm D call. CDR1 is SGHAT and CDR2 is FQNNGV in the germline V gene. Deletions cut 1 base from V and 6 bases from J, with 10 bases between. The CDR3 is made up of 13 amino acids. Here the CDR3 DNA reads TGTGCCAGCAGCTTAGTATTAGGCTCCGAGCAGTACGTC. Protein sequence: CASSLVLGSEQYV.